The rows below give T cell receptor beta chains drawn from one sample of a study of cytomegalovirus exposure and HLA in healthy donors. Assay used: immunoSEQ multiplex PCR; TCRdb lists only in-frame clones, some missing. The sample yields fewer than 150,000 clones, 79% seen once. Sequencing used PBMCs. The receptors here all came from a man aged 35-49 years in good health and CMV-seropositive. CDR3s include the opening cysteine and the closing phenylalanine or tryptophan. Fields, in order: CDR3 protein, V gene, J gene.

CDR3aa: CASRTIRGNYGYTF; v_gene: TRBV19; j_gene: TRBJ1-2
CDR3aa: CASSEQGTEAFF; v_gene: TRBV10-2; j_gene: TRBJ1-1
CDR3aa: CSSSLDHSVSGANVLTF; v_gene: TRBV7-9; j_gene: TRBJ2-6
CDR3aa: CASSPTISGNTIYF; v_gene: TRBV7-7; j_gene: TRBJ1-3
CDR3aa: CASSKWRVAEKLFF; v_gene: TRBV6-5; j_gene: TRBJ1-4
CDR3aa: CASSPRGSSSYEQYF; v_gene: TRBV28; j_gene: TRBJ2-7
CDR3aa: CASSLLTGGNTGELFF; v_gene: TRBV5-1; j_gene: TRBJ2-2
CDR3aa: CASSQDPGGWTEAFF; v_gene: TRBV14; j_gene: TRBJ1-1
CDR3aa: CASSYSGGPYEQYF; v_gene: TRBV5-1; j_gene: TRBJ2-7
CDR3aa: CASGVDRGDGYTF; v_gene: TRBV9; j_gene: TRBJ1-2
CDR3aa: CASKKRTGSNQPQHF; v_gene: TRBV2; j_gene: TRBJ1-5
CDR3aa: CSVDTSGLNEQFF; v_gene: TRBV29-1; j_gene: TRBJ2-1
CDR3aa: CASRWRGAQGNQPQHF; v_gene: TRBV19; j_gene: TRBJ1-5
CDR3aa: CASSMSGTTDTQYF; v_gene: TRBV19; j_gene: TRBJ2-3
CDR3aa: CASSPKMGSGLAGGQTQYF; v_gene: TRBV11-2; j_gene: TRBJ2-5
CDR3aa: CSSSPSSVEAFF; v_gene: TRBV7-9; j_gene: TRBJ1-1
CDR3aa: CASSAQTGGTEAFF; v_gene: TRBV4-1; j_gene: TRBJ1-1
CDR3aa: CAWSLGGNQPQHF; v_gene: TRBV30; j_gene: TRBJ1-5
CDR3aa: CSVTKPGLAGEQYF; v_gene: TRBV29-1; j_gene: TRBJ2-7
CDR3aa: CASCGLSGNTIYF; v_gene: TRBV28; j_gene: TRBJ1-3
CDR3aa: CASSHVDRAVEAFF; v_gene: TRBV4-1; j_gene: TRBJ1-1
CDR3aa: CASSSTLGQNTEAFF; v_gene: TRBV7-9; j_gene: TRBJ1-1
CDR3aa: CASSERTADRINVLNTEAFF; v_gene: TRBV2; j_gene: TRBJ1-1
CDR3aa: CAWRTGGDQPQHF; v_gene: TRBV30; j_gene: TRBJ1-5
CDR3aa: CASSQASSGSFYARDEQYF; v_gene: TRBV14; j_gene: TRBJ2-7
CDR3aa: CASSLSGRIYTDTQYF; v_gene: TRBV5-1; j_gene: TRBJ2-3
CDR3aa: CASSTREGTQYF; v_gene: TRBV6-4; j_gene: TRBJ2-5
CDR3aa: CATSRGSDTGASPLHF; v_gene: TRBV15; j_gene: TRBJ1-6
CDR3aa: CASSPSPGSTDTQYF; v_gene: TRBV18; j_gene: TRBJ2-3
CDR3aa: CASSLAGGRETQYF; v_gene: TRBV5-4; j_gene: TRBJ2-5
CDR3aa: CASSLQGASQETQYF; v_gene: TRBV7-8; j_gene: TRBJ2-5